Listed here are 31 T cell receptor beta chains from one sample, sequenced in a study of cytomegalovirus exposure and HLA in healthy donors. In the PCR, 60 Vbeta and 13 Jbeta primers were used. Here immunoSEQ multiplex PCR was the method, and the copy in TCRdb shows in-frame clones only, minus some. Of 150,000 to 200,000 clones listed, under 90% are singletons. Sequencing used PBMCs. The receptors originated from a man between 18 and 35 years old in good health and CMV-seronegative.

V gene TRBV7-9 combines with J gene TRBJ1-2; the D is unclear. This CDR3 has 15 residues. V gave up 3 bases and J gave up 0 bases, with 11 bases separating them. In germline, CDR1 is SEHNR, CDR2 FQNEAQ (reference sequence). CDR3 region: CASSFGVGANYGYTF. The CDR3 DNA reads TGTGCCAGCAGCTTTGGGGTCGGGGCTAACTATGGCTACACCTTC.

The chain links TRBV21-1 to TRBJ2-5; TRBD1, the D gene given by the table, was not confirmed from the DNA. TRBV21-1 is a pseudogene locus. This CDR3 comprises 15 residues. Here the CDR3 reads CASSKKKDREETQYF. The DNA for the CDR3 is TGTGCCAGCAGCAAAAAAAAGGACAGGGAAGAGACCCAGTACTTC.

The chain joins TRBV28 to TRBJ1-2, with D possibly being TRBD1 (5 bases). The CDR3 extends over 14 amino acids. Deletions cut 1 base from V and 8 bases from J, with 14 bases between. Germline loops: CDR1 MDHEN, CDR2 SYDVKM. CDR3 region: CASSLSLGQQGYTF. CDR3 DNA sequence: TGTGCCAGCAGTTTATCCCTGGGGCAGCAGGGCTACACCTTC.

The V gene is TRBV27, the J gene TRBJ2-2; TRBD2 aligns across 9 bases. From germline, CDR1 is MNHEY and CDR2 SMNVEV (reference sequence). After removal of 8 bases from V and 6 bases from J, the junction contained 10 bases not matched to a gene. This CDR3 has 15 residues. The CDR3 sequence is CASFQAGGLAGELFF. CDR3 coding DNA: TGTGCCAGCTTTCAAGCGGGGGGATTGGCCGGGGAGCTGTTTTTT.

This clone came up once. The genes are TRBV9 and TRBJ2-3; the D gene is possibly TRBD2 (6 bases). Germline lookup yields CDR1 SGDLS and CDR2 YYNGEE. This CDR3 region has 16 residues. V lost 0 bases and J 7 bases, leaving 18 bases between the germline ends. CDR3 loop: CASSVGVGLGIYTQYF. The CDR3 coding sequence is TGTGCCAGCAGCGTAGGTGTGGGACTGGGGATCTATACGCAGTATTTT.

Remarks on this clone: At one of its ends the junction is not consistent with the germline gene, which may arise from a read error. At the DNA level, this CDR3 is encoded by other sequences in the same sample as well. The DNA for the CDR3 is TGTGCCAGCAGCGTAGGGACTAGCATTTGGGACTCCGGGGAGTTGTTTTTT. Its protein is CASSVGTSIWDSGELFF. V and J are TRBV9 and TRBJ2-2, with 8 bases fitting TRBD2. Germline CDR1 SGDLS, CDR2 YYNGEE. CDR3 length equals 17 residues.

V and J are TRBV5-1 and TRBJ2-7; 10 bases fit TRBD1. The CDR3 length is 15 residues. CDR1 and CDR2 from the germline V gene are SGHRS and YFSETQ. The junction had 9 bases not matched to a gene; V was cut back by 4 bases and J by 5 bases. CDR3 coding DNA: TGCGCCAGCAGCGTGACAGGGGGCGTTCCTAACGAGCAGTACTTC. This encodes CASSVTGGVPNEQYF. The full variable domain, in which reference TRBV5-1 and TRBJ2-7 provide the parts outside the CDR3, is KAGVTQTPRYLIKTRGQQVTLSCSPISGHRSVSWYQQTPGQGLQFLFEYFSETQRNKGNFPGRFSGRQFSNSRSEMNVSTLELGDSALYLCASSVTGGVPNEQYFGPGTRLTVT.

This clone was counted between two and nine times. The chain's CDR3 is CASSVGQGTYEQYF. DNA of the CDR3: TGTGCCAGCAGCGTAGGACAGGGAACCTACGAGCAGTACTTC. This chain connects TRBV9 to TRBJ2-7, with 7 bases aligning to TRBD1. After removal of 0 bases from V and 2 bases from J, the junction contained 2 bases not matched to a gene. The germline CDR1 and CDR2 sequences are SGDLS and YYNGEE. This CDR3 contains 14 residues.

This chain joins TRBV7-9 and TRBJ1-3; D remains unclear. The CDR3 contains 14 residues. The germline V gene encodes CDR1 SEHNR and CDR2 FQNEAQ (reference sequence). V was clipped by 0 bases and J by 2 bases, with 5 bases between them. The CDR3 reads CASSLAGTGNTIYF. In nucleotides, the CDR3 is TGTGCCAGCAGCTTAGCGGGCACTGGAAACACCATATATTTT.

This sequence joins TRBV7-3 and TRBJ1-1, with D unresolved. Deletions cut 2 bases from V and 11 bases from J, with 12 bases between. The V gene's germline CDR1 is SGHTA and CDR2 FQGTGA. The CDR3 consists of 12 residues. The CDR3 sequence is CASSLAGREAFF. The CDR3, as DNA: TGTGCCAGCAGCTTAGCGGGGAGAGAGGCTTTCTTT.

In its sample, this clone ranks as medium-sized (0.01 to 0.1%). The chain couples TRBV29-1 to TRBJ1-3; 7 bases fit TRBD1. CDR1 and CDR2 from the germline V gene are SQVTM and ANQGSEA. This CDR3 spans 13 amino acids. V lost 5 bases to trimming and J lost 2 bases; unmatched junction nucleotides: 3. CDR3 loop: CSVQGVPGNTIYF. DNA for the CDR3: TGCAGCGTTCAGGGGGTCCCTGGAAACACCATATATTTT.

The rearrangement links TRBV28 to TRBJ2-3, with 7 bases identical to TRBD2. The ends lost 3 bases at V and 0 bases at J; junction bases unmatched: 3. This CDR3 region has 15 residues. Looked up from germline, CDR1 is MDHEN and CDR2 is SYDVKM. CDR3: CASSFVGGSTDTQYF. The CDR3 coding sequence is TGTGCCAGCAGTTTTGTGGGAGGGAGCACAGATACGCAGTATTTT.

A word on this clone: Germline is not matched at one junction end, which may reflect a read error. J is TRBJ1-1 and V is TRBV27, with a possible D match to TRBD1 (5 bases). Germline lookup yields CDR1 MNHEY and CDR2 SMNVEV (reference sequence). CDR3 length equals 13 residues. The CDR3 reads CATSYGGGTEAFF. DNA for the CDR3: TGTGCCACCAGTTACGGGGGAGGGACTGAAGCTTTCTTT.

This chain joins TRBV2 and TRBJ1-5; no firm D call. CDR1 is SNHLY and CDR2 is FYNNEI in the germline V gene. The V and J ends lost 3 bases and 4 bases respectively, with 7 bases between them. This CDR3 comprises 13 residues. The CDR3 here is CASSDGWNQPQHF. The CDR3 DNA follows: TGTGCCAGCAGTGACGGGTGGAATCAGCCCCAGCATTTT. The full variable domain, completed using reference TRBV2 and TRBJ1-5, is EPEVTQTPSHQVTQMGQEVILRCVPISNHLYFYWYRQILGQKVEFLVSFYNNEISEKSEIFDDQFSVERPDGSNFTLKIRSTKLEDSAMYFCASSDGWNQPQHFGDGTRLSIL.

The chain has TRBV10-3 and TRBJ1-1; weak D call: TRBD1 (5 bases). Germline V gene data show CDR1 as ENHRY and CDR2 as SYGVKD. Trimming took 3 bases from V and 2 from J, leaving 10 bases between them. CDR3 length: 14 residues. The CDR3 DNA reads TGTGCCATCAGTGAAAGACAGCAAAACACTGAAGCTTTCTTT. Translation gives CAISERQQNTEAFF.

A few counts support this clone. The CDR3 spells CASSLGGGSFSGNTIYF. CDR3 DNA: TGCGCCAGCAGCTTGGGCGGGGGCTCTTTCTCTGGAAACACCATATATTTT. The V and J genes are TRBV5-1 and TRBJ1-3, with D perhaps TRBD1 (6 bases). V dropped 0 bases and J dropped 0 bases, with 13 bases sitting between them. Germline CDR1 and CDR2: SGHRS and YFSETQ. This CDR3 contains 17 residues.

CDR3 DNA sequence: TGCGCCAGCAGTGAGTCGAACAGGGCTGGGAATGAGCAGTTCTTC. It yields the protein CASSESNRAGNEQFF. The V and J genes are TRBV10-1 and TRBJ2-1; weak D call: TRBD1 (6 bases). V gave up 0 bases and J gave up 7 bases, with 13 bases separating them. Germline lookup yields CDR1 WNHNN and CDR2 SYGVQD (reference sequence). The CDR3 consists of 15 residues.

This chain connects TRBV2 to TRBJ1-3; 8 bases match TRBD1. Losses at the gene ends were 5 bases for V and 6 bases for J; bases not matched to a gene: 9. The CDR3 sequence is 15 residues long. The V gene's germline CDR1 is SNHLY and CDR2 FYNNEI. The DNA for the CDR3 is TGTGCCAGCAGTCCTACAGGGGGGAATTTAAACACCATATATTTT. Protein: CASSPTGGNLNTIYF.

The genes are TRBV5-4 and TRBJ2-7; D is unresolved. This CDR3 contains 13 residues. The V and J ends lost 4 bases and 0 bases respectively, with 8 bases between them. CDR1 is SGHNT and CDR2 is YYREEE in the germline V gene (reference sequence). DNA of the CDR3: TGTGCCAGCAGCCAGGTTCCCTCCTACGAGCAGTACTTC. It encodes CASSQVPSYEQYF. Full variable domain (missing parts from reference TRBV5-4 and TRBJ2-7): ETGVTQSPTHLIKTRGQQVTLRCSSQSGHNTVSWYQQALGQGPQFIFQYYREEENGRGNFPPRFSGLQFPNYSSELNVNALELDDSALYLCASSQVPSYEQYFGPGTRLTVT.

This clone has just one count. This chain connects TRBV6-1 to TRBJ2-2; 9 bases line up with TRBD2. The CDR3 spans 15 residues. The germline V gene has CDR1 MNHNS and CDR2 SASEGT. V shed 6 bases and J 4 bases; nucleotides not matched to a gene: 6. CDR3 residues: CASRPGLAITGELFF. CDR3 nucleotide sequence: TGTGCCAGCAGGCCGGGACTAGCCATCACCGGGGAGCTGTTTTTT.

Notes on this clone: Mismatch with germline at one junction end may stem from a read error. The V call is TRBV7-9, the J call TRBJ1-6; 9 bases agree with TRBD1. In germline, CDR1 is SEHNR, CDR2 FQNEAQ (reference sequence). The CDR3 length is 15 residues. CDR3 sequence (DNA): TGTTCCAGCAGCCTCGCCGGGACAGGGAATTCACCCCTCCACTTT. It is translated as CSSSLAGTGNSPLHF.

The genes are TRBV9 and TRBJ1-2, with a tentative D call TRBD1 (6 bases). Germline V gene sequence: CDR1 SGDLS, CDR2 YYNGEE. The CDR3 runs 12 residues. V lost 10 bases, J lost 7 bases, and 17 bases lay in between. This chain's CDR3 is CADHRVSPGYTF. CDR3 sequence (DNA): TGTGCCGACCACAGGGTGTCCCCTGGCTACACCTTC.

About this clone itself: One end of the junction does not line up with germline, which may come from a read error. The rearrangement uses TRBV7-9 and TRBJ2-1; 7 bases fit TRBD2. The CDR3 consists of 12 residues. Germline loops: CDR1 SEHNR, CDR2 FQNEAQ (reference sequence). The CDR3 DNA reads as TGCTCTGGCGGGGGCTCCTACAATGAGCAGTTCTTC. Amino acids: CSGGGSYNEQFF.

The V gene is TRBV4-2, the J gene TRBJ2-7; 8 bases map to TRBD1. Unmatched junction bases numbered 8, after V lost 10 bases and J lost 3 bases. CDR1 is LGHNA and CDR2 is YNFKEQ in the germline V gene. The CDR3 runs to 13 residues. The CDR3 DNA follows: TGTGCCATTTGGACAGGGACTCTCTACGAGCAGTACTTC. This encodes CAIWTGTLYEQYF.

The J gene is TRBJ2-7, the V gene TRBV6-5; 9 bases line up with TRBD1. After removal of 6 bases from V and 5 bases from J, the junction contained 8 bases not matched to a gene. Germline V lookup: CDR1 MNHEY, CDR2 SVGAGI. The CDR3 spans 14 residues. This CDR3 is CASSPQGARDEQYF. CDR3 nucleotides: TGTGCCAGCAGCCCACAGGGGGCGAGGGACGAGCAGTACTTC.

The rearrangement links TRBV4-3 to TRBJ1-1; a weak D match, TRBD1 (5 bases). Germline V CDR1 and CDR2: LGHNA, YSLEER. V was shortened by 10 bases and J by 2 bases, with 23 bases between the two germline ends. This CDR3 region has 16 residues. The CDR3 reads CATETQVGAGNTEAFF. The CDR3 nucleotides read TGCGCCACCGAAACACAGGTGGGCGCGGGAAACACTGAAGCTTTCTTT.

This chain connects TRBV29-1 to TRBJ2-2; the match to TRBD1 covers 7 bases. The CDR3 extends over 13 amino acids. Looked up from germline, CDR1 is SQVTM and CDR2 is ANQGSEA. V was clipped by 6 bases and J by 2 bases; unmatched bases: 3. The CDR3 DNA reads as TGCAGCGTAACAGGGGCAAACACCGGGGAGCTGTTTTTT. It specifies CSVTGANTGELFF.

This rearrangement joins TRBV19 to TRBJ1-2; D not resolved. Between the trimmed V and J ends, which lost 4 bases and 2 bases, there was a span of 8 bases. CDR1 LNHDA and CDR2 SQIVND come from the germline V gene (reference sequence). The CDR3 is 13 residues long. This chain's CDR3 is CASSTQVNYGYTF. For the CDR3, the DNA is TGTGCCAGTAGTACGCAGGTGAACTATGGCTACACCTTC.

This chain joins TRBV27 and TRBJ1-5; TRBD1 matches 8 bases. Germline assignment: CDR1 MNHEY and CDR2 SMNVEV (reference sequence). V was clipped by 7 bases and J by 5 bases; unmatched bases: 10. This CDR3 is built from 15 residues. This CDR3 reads CASKLSRTGHQPQHF. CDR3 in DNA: TGTGCCAGCAAACTTTCCAGGACAGGGCATCAGCCCCAGCATTTT.

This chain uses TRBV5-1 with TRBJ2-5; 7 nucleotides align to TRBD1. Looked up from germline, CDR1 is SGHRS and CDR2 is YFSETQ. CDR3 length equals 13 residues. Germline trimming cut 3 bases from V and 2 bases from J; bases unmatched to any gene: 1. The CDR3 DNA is TGCGCCAGCAGCTCCAGGGGGCAAGAGACCCAGTACTTC. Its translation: CASSSRGQETQYF.

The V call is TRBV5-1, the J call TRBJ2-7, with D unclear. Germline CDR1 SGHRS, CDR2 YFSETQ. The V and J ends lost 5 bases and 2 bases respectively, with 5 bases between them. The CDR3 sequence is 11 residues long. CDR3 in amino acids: CASSTAYEQYF. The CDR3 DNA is TGCGCCAGCAGTACAGCCTACGAGCAGTACTTC.